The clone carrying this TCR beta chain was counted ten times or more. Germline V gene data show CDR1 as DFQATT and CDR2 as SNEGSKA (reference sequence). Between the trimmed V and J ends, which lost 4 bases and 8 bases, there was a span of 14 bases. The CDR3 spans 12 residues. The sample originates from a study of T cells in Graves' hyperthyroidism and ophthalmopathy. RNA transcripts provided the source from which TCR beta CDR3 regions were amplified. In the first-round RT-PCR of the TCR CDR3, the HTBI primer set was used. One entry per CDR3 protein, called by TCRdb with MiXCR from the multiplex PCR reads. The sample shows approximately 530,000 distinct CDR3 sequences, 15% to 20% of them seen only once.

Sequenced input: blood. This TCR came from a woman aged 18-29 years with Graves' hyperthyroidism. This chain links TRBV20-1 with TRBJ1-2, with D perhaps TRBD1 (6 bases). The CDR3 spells CSATGQTGGYTF. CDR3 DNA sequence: TGCAGTGCTACCGGACAGACGGGGGGCTACACCTTC.